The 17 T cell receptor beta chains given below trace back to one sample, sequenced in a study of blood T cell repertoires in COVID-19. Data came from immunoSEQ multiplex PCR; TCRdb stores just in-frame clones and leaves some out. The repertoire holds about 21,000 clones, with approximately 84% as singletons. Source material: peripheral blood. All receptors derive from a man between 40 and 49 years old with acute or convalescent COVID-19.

As DNA, the CDR3 is TGTGCCACCAGTGATGGTCGGGAGGGCCTCACCGGGGAGCTGTTTTTT. Amino acid sequence: CATSDGREGLTGELFF. The rearrangement joins TRBV24-1 to TRBJ2-2; 8 bases are a match to TRBD2. CDR1 and CDR2 from the germline V gene are KGHDR and SFDVKD. The CDR3 covers 16 residues. J lost 4 bases, V lost 3 bases, and 6 bases had no gene match.

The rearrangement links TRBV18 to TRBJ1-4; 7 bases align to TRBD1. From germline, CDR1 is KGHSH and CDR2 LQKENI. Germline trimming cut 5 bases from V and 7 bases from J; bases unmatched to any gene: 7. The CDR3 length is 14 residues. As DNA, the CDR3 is TGTGCCAGCTCAGGAACAGGGGAGACTGAAAAACTGTTTTTT. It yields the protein CASSGTGETEKLFF.

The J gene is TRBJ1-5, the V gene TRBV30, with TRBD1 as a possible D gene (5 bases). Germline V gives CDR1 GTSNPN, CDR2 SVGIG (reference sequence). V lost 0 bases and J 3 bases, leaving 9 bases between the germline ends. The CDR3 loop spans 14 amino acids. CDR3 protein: CAWSVRGYNQPQHF. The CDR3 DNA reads TGTGCCTGGAGTGTACGGGGGTACAATCAGCCCCAGCATTTT. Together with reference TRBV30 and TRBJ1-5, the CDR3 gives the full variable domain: SQTIHQWPATLVQPVGSPLSLECTVEGTSNPNLYWYRQAAGRGLQLLFYSVGIGQISSEVPQNLSASRPQDRQFILSSKKLLLSDSGFYLCAWSVRGYNQPQHFGDGTRLSIL.

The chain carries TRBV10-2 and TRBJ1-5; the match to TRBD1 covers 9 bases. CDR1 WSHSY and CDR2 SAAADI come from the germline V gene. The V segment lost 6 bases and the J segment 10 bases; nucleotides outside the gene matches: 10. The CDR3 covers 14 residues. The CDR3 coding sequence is TGCGCCAGCAGACCGGGACAGGGCGGCCAACCCCAGCATTTT. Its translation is CASRPGQGGQPQHF.

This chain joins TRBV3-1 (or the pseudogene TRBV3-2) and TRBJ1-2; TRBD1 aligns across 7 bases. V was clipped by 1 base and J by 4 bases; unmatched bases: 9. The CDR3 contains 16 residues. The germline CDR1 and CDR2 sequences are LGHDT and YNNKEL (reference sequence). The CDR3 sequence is CASSQAYDRAIYGYTF. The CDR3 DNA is TGTGCCAGCAGCCAAGCGTACGACAGGGCCATCTATGGCTACACCTTC.

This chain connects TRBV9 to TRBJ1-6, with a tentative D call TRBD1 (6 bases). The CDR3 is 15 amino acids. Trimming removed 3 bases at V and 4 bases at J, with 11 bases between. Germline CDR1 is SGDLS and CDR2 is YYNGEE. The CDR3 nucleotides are TGTGCCAGCAGCGGGACAGATAGATATAATTCACCCCTCCACTTT. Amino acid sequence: CASSGTDRYNSPLHF. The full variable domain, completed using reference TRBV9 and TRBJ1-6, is DSGVTQTPKHLITATGQRVTLRCSPRSGDLSVYWYQQSLDQGLQFLIQYYNGEERAKGNILERFSAQQFPDLHSELNLSSLELGDSALYFCASSGTDRYNSPLHFGNGTRLTVT.

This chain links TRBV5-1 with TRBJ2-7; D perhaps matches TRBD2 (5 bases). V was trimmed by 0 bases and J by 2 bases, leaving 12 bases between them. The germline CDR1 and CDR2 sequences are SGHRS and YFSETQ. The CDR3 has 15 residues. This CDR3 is CASSLALAPTYEQYF. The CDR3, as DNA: TGCGCCAGCAGCTTGGCGCTAGCTCCCACCTACGAGCAGTACTTC.

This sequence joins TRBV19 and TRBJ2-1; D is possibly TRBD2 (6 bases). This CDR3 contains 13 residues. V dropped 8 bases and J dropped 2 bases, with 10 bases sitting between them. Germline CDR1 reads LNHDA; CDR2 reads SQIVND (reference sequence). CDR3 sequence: CASREPAYNEQFF. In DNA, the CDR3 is TGTGCCAGTCGGGAGCCGGCCTACAATGAGCAGTTCTTC.

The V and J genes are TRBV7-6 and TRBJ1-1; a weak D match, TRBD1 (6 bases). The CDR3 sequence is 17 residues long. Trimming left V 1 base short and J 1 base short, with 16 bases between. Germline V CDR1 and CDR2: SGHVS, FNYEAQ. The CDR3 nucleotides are TGTGCCAGCAGCTTAGAGGCTATGGGGGGGGCGAACACTGAAGCTTTCTTT. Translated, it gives CASSLEAMGGANTEAFF.

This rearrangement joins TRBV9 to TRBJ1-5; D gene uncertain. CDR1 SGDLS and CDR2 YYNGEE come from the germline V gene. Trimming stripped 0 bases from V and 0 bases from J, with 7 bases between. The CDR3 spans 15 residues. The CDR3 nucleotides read TGTGCCAGCAGCGTAGACGGCGGTAGCAATCAGCCCCAGCATTTT. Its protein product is CASSVDGGSNQPQHF. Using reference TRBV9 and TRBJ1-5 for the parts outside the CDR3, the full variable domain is DSGVTQTPKHLITATGQRVTLRCSPRSGDLSVYWYQQSLDQGLQFLIQYYNGEERAKGNILERFSAQQFPDLHSELNLSSLELGDSALYFCASSVDGGSNQPQHFGDGTRLSIL.

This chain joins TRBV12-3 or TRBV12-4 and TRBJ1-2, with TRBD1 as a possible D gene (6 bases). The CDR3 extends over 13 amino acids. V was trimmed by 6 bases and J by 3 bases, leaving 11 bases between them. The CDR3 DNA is TGTGCCAGCAGCCCGGACAGAGACTATGGCTACACCTTC. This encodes CASSPDRDYGYTF.

In nucleotides, the CDR3 is TGTGCCAGCAGCTTCGACAGTCCTGCATACGAGCAGTACTTC. Translation: CASSFDSPAYEQYF. This sequence joins TRBV5-6 and TRBJ2-7; D possibly corresponds to TRBD1 (5 bases). CDR1 is SGHDT and CDR2 is YYEEEE in the germline V gene. V lost 2 bases and J lost 4, with 13 bases in between. There are 14 residues in the CDR3.

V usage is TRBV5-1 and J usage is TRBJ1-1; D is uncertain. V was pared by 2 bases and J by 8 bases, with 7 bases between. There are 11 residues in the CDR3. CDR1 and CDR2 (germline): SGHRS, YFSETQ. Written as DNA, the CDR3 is TGCGCCAGCAGCTTATACGGGGAAGCTTTCTTT. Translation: CASSLYGEAFF. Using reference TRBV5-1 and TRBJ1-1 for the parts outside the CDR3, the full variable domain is KAGVTQTPRYLIKTRGQQVTLSCSPISGHRSVSWYQQTPGQGLQFLFEYFSETQRNKGNFPGRFSGRQFSNSRSEMNVSTLELGDSALYLCASSLYGEAFFGQGTRLTVV.

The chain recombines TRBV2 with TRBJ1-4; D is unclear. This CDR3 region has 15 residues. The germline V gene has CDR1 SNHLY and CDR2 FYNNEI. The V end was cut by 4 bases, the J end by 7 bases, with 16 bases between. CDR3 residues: CASSVIYPSGEKLFF. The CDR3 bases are TGTGCCAGCAGTGTGATTTATCCTTCAGGTGAAAAACTGTTTTTT.

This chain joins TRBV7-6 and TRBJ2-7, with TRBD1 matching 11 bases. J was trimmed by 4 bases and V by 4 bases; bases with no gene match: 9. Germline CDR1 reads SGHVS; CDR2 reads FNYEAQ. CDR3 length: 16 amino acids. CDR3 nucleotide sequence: TGTGCCAGCAGCTCCACCCCTGGACAGGGGGCGTACGAGCAGTACTTC. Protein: CASSSTPGQGAYEQYF.

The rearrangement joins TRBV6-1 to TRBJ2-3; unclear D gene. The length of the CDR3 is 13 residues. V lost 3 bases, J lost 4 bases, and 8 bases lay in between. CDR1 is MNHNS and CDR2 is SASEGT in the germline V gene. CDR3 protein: CASSDRRSDTQYF. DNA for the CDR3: TGTGCCAGCAGTGACCGTCGTTCAGATACGCAGTATTTT.

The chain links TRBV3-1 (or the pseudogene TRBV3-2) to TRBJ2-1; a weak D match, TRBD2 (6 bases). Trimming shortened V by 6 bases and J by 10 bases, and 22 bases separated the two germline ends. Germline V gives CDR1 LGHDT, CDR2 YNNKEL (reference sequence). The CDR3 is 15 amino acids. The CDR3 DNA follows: TGTGCCAGCAGTCTCACGACTAGAACGACCAGGGAGCAGTTCTTC. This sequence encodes CASSLTTRTTREQFF.